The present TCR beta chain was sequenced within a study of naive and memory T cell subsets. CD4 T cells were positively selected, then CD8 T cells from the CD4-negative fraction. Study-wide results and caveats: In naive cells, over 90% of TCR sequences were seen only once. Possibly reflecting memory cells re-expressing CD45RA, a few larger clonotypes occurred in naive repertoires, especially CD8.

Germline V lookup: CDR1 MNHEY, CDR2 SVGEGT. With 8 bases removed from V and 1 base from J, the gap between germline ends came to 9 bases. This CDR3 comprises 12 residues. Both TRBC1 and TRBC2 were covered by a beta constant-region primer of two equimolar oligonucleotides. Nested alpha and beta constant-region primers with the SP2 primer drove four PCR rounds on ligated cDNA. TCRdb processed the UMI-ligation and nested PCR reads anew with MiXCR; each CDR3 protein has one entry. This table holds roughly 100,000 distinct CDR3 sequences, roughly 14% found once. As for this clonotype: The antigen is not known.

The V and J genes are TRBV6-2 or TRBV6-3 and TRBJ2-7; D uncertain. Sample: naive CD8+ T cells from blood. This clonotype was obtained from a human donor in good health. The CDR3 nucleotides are TGTGCCAGCGCGGACGCTTCCTACGAGCAGTACTTC. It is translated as CASADASYEQYF.